The subject of this entry is one T cell receptor (beta chain). From germline, CDR1 is LNHDA and CDR2 SQIVND (reference sequence). The CDR3 runs 15 residues. V lost 4 bases to trimming and J lost 8 bases, with 20 bases between them. Amplification used 60 Vbeta primers and 13 Jbeta primers. The protocol was immunoSEQ multiplex PCR, while the TCRdb copy is restricted to in-frame clones and leaves out a portion. The data hold 60,000 or so clones, with roughly 80% observed a single time. This specimen comes from a study of cytomegalovirus exposure and HLA in healthy donors. The chain joins TRBV19 to TRBJ1-2, with D possibly being TRBD1 (6 bases). The TCR comes from a woman between 40 and 55 years old in good health and CMV-seropositive. Sequences were obtained from PBMCs. In nucleotides, the CDR3 is TGTGCCAGTAGTACTCCTGGGGGCCTAGAAAAGGGCTACACCTTC. It yields the protein CASSTPGGLEKGYTF.